The 9 T cell receptor beta chains listed next were all sequenced from one sample in a study of T cells in Graves' hyperthyroidism and ophthalmopathy. Template material for amplifying TCR beta CDR3 regions consisted of RNA transcripts. RT-PCR in the first round (using the HTBI primer set) targeted the TCR CDR3. MiXCR, applied by TCRdb to the multiplex PCR reads, yields one record per CDR3 protein. Seen here are 500,000 to 600,000 distinct CDR3 sequences, roughly 50% observed once, and the top ten hold approximately 7.5%. The sample taken for sequencing was peripheral blood or thyroid tissue (not recorded which). Every receptor here comes from a woman aged 18-29 years with Graves' hyperthyroidism.

The chain employs TRBV10-3 and TRBJ2-7, with 8 bases that match TRBD2. The CDR3 is 14 amino acids. Unmatched junction bases numbered 1, after V lost 2 bases and J lost 1 base. Germline V gene lookup returns CDR1 ENHRY and CDR2 SYGVKD. CDR3 DNA: TGTGCCATCAGTGAGGCGGGAGGATCCTACGAGCAGTACTTC. Protein product: CAISEAGGSYEQYF.

The chain combines TRBV12-3 or TRBV12-4 with TRBJ1-4; 12 nucleotides line up with TRBD1. Trimming at V came to 5 bases and at J to 8 bases, leaving 12 bases not matched to a gene. The CDR3 consists of 17 residues. CDR3 bases: TGTGCCAGCAGTCCATTAATACGGGACAGGGGGCTCGAAAAACTGTTTTTT. Translated: CASSPLIRDRGLEKLFF.

J is TRBJ1-5 and V is TRBV20-1; 9 bases match TRBD1. The tail of the sequence fits TRBJ2-3 better, so the J call may be wrong. The CDR3 runs 13 residues. In germline, CDR1 is DFQATT, CDR2 SNEGSKA (reference sequence). The CDR3 DNA reads as TGCAGTGCTAGGGGACAGGGAGTGGATACGCAGTATTTT. Residues: CSARGQGVDTQYF.

This clonotype was detected once. The genes are TRBV25-1 and TRBJ1-1; possibly TRBD1 for D (5 bases). Germline V gives CDR1 MGHDK, CDR2 SYGVNS. The CDR3 has 15 residues. V was clipped by 4 bases and J by 3 bases, with 15 bases between them. As DNA, the CDR3 is TGTGCCAGCAGTGCTAGAGGGGACTTTGACACTGAAGCTTTCTTT. It encodes CASSARGDFDTEAFF.

The chain is built from TRBV2 and TRBJ1-1, with D hard to call. This CDR3 comprises 12 residues. The V end lost 4 bases, the J end lost 7 bases, and 10 bases lay between the germline ends. The germline V gene encodes CDR1 SNHLY and CDR2 FYNNEI. The chain's CDR3 is CASSVESNEAFF. CDR3 coding DNA: TGTGCCAGCAGTGTAGAGAGCAATGAAGCTTTCTTT. Combining the CDR3 with reference TRBV2 and TRBJ1-1 gives the whole variable domain EPEVTQTPSHQVTQMGQEVILRCVPISNHLYFYWYRQILGQKVEFLVSFYNNEISEKSEIFDDQFSVERPDGSNFTLKIRSTKLEDSAMYFCASSVESNEAFFGQGTRLTVV.

This clonotype was seen repeatedly, ten times or more. This chain links TRBV7-2 with TRBJ1-1; D is perhaps TRBD1 (5 bases). CDR1 is SGHTA and CDR2 is FQGNSA in the germline V gene. The CDR3 contains 15 residues. The germline V and J ends were trimmed by 4 bases and 4 bases, with 16 bases remaining between them. The CDR3 sequence is CASSSPVGAGTEAFF. The CDR3 DNA sequence: TGTGCCAGCAGCTCACCAGTAGGGGCGGGCACTGAAGCTTTCTTT.

The rearrangement uses TRBV10-3 and TRBJ1-5, with D unclear. This CDR3 spans 14 amino acids. Between the trimmed V and J ends, which lost 6 bases and 1 base, there was a span of 10 bases. Germline assignment: CDR1 ENHRY and CDR2 SYGVKD. For the CDR3, the DNA is TGTGCCATCAGACCTAAAGGGAGCAATCAGCCCCAGCATTTT. This codes for CAIRPKGSNQPQHF.

Ten or more counts support this clonotype. This chain joins TRBV5-1 and TRBJ1-6; tentative D call: TRBD1 (5 bases). Trimming shortened V by 4 bases and J by 13 bases, and 18 bases separated the two germline ends. Germline loops: CDR1 SGHRS, CDR2 YFSETQ. The CDR3 runs to 14 residues. The CDR3 region has the DNA TGCGCCAGCAGCCACCTTGACGGGGGAGCCCCCCTCCACTTT. Its protein is CASSHLDGGAPLHF.

The chain couples TRBV7-8 to TRBJ2-2; 10 nucleotides match TRBD2. The CDR3 has 14 amino acids. J lost 6 bases, V lost 5 bases, and 3 bases had no gene match. Looked up from germline, CDR1 is SGHVS and CDR2 is FQNEAQ. This CDR3 reads CASSTLAGPGELFF. Written as DNA, the CDR3 is TGTGCCAGCAGCACACTAGCGGGACCCGGGGAGCTGTTTTTT.